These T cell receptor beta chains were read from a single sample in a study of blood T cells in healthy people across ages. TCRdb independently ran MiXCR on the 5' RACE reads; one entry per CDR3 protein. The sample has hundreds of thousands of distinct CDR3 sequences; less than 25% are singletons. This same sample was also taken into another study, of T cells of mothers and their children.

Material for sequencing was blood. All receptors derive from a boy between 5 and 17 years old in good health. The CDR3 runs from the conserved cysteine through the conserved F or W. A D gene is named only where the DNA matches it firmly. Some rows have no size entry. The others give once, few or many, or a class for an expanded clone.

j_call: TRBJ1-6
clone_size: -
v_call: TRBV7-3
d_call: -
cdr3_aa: CASSSTPTGSPNYNSPLHF
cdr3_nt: TGTGCCAGCAGCTCGACCCCTACAGGGTCCCCGAACTATAATTCACCCCTCCACTTT

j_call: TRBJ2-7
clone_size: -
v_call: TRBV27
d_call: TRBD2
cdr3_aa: CASSSTSGGFSYEQYF
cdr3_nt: TGTGCCAGCAGTTCCACTAGCGGTGGTTTCTCCTACGAGCAGTACTTC

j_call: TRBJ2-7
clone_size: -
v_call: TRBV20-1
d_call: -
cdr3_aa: CSVRPGALYEQYF
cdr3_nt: TGCAGTGTTCGCCCCGGGGCCCTGTACGAGCAGTACTTC

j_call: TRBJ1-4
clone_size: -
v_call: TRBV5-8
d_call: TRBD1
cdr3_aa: CASSLPRQGGREKLFF
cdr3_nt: TGTGCCAGCAGCTTGCCTAGACAGGGAGGACGTGAAAAACTGTTTTTT

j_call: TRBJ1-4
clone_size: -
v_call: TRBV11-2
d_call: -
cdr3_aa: CASAVGRGSSTNEKLFF
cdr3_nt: TGTGCCAGCGCCGTGGGGAGGGGGAGTAGTACTAATGAAAAACTGTTTTTT

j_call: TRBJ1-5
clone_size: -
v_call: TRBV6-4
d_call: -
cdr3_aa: CASSDDNSPNQPQHF
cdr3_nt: TGTGCCAGCAGTGACGACAACAGTCCCAATCAGCCCCAGCATTTT

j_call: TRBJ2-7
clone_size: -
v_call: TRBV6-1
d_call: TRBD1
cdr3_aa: CASSRMQGASSYEQYF
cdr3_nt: TGTGCCAGCAGTCGGATGCAGGGGGCGAGCTCCTACGAGCAGTACTTC

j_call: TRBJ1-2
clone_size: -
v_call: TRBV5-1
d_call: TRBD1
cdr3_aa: CASSSMGTGVSPYDGYTF
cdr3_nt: TGCGCCAGCAGCTCCATGGGGACAGGAGTCTCACCCTATGATGGCTACACCTTC

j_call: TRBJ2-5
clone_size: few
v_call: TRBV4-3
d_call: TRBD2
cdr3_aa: CASSQDGTSGYPQETQYF
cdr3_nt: TGCGCCAGCAGCCAAGATGGGACTAGCGGGTACCCCCAAGAGACCCAGTACTTC

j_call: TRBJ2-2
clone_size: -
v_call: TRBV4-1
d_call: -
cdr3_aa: CASSHYQGGTGELFF
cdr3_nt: TGCGCCAGCAGCCACTACCAGGGGGGCACCGGGGAGCTGTTTTTT

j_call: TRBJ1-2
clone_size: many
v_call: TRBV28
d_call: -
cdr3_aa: CASTPQGPNYGYTF
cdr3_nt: TGTGCCAGCACTCCACAGGGCCCAAACTATGGCTACACCTTC

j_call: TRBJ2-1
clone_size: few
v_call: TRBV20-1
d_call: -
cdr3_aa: CSARRAGGNEQFF
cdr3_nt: TGCAGTGCTAGGAGGGCTGGCGGGAATGAGCAGTTCTTC

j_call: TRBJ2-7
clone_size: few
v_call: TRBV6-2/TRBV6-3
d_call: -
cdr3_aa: CASSYSPAPSYEQYF
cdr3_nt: TGTGCCAGCAGTTACTCGCCGGCGCCCTCCTACGAGCAGTACTTC

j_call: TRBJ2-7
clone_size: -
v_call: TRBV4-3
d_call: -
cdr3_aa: CASSQGLSANYEQYF
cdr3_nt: TGCGCCAGCAGCCAAGGGCTCTCAGCGAACTACGAGCAGTACTTC

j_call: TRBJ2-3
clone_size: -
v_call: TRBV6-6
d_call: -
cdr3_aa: CASSYSYGDTQYF
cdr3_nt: TGTGCCAGCAGTTACTCATACGGAGATACGCAGTATTTT

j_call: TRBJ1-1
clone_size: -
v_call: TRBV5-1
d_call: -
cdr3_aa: CASSVEQGKAFF
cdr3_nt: TGCGCCAGCAGCGTCGAACAGGGTAAGGCTTTCTTT

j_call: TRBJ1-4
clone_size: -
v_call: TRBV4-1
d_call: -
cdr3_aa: CASSQGSRNQEKLFF
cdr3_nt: TGCGCCAGCAGCCAAGGTAGCAGGAACCAAGAAAAACTGTTTTTT

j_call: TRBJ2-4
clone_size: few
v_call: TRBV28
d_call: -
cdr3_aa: CASSPALSRAKNIQYF
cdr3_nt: TGTGCCAGCAGTCCTGCTCTTTCACGAGCCAAAAACATTCAGTACTTC

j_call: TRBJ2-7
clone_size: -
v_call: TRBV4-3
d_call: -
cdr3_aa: CASSQDLVRESYEQYF
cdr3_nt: TGCGCCAGCAGCCAAGATCTTGTCAGGGAGAGCTACGAGCAGTACTTC

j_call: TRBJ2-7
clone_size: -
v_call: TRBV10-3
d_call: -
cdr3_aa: CAISEASGAGEQYF
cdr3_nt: TGTGCCATCAGTGAGGCCTCGGGGGCAGGCGAGCAGTACTTC

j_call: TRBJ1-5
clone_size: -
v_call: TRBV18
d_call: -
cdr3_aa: CASSPETGGSNQPQHF
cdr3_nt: TGTGCCAGCTCACCAGAGACAGGTGGAAGCAATCAGCCCCAGCATTTT

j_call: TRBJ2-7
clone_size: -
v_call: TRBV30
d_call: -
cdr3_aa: CAWGDRFYEQYF
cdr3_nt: TGTGCCTGGGGAGACAGGTTCTACGAGCAGTACTTC

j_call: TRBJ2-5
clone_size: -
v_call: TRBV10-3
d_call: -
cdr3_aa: CATTPGDQETQYF
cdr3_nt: TGTGCCACCACGCCAGGAGATCAAGAGACCCAGTACTTC

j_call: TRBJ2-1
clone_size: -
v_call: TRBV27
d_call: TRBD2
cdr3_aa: CASSLVSGGPTYNEQFF
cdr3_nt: TGTGCCAGCAGTTTAGTCTCGGGAGGGCCGACCTACAATGAGCAGTTCTTC

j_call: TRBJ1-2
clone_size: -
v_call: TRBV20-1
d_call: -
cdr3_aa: CSARDKSQGYTF
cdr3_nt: TGCAGTGCTAGAGATAAGTCACAGGGATACACCTTC

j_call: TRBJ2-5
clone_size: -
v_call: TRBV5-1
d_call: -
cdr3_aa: CASSKGAPETQYF
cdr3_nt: TGCGCCAGCAGCAAAGGGGCGCCAGAGACCCAGTACTTC

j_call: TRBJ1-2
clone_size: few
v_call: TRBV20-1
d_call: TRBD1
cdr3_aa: CSARSGQEHYGYTF
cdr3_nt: TGCAGTGCTAGATCAGGACAGGAGCACTATGGCTACACCTTC

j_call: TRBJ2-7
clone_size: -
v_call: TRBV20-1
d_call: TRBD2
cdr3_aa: CSADNYASGTNYEQYF
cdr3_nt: TGCAGTGCCGATAACTACGCTAGCGGGACTAACTACGAGCAGTACTTC

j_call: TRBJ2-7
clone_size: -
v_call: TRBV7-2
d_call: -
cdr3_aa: CASSPTGSRRGQYF
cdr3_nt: TGTGCCAGCAGCCCGACAGGTTCCCGGAGGGGGCAGTACTTC

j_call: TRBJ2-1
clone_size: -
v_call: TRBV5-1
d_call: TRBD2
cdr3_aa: CASSLSGTSGVNEQFF
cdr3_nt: TGCGCCAGCAGCTTGTCCGGGACTAGCGGTGTCAATGAGCAGTTCTTC

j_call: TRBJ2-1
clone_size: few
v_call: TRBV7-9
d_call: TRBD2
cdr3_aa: CASNTDLRGESSYNEQFF
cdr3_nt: TGTGCCAGCAACACAGACCTGCGGGGGGAAAGCTCCTACAATGAGCAGTTCTTC

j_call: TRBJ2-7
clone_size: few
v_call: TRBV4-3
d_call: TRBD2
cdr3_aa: CASSQGGASGGYEQYF
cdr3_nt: TGCGCCAGCAGCCAAGGGGGGGCTAGCGGGGGCTACGAGCAGTACTTC